This T cell receptor beta chain was sequenced during a study of T cells after yellow fever vaccination. Study background: Researchers used SMART-Seq v4 Ultra Low Input to prepare fractions that had low cell numbers.

Study-wide findings and caveats: Post-booster reappearance was seen for most primary-vaccination clones (96% CD4, 88% CD8).

TCRdb fed the 5' RACE reads into MiXCR, producing one record per CDR3 protein. The table shows a few hundred thousand distinct CDR3 sequences, with roughly 6.2% occurring only once. This clonotype occurred many times. Its antigen is still unknown. CDR3 length: 14 amino acids. V trimming: 7 bases; J trimming: 0 bases; junction bases outside the gene matches: 3. Germline values: CDR1 MNHEY, CDR2 SMNVEV (reference sequence). V is TRBV27 and J is TRBJ2-1; 7 positions agree with TRBD1. The receptor was isolated from a man aged 25-45 years who received the YFV17D yellow fever vaccine. The sample in question was CD4+ T cells sorted from PBMCs, obtained on the day of the yellow fever booster vaccination. This CDR3 is CASNGDSSYNEQFF. For the CDR3, the DNA is TGTGCCAGCAATGGGGACAGCTCCTACAATGAGCAGTTCTTC.